One and the same sample provided the 16 T cell receptor beta chains below, sequenced in a study of tumor T cells in aggressive B-cell lymphoma. The repertoire was sequenced with immunoSEQ multiplex PCR; TCRdb's copy has only in-frame clones and lacks some. The table lists 600 to 800 clones, 70% to 90% of them singletons. Source material: tumor tissue. These receptors were taken from an adult with diffuse large B cell lymphoma.

The chain uses TRBV28 and TRBJ2-1, with D maybe TRBD1 (6 bases). The germline V and J ends were trimmed by 3 bases and 15 bases, with 18 bases remaining between them. Germline CDR1 reads MDHEN; CDR2 reads SYDVKM. This CDR3 has 13 residues. The CDR3 loop is CASSFPDRGGLFF. DNA of the CDR3: TGTGCCAGCAGTTTCCCCGACAGAGGGGGTCTGTTCTTC.

V gene TRBV2 combines with J gene TRBJ1-1, with 7 bases identical to TRBD1. V lost 5 bases and J lost 4; bases outside the gene matches: 1. The CDR3 runs 12 residues. Germline V lookup: CDR1 SNHLY, CDR2 FYNNEI. CDR3 DNA: TGTGCCAGCAGTTCAGGGGGCACTGAAGCTTTCTTT. It encodes CASSSGGTEAFF.

The rearrangement links TRBV18 to TRBJ1-4; tentative D call: TRBD1 (5 bases). Germline V gives CDR1 KGHSH, CDR2 LQKENI. With 6 bases removed from V and 5 bases from J, the gap between germline ends came to 10 bases. There are 13 residues in the CDR3. Here the CDR3 DNA reads TGTGCCAGCTCTCCTGGACAAAATGAAAAACTGTTTTTT. It translates to CASSPGQNEKLFF.

The chain couples TRBV6-4 to TRBJ2-3, with TRBD2 matching 7 bases. J gave up 2 bases and V 6 bases, and 11 bases lay outside the gene matches. This CDR3 is 16 amino acids long. Germline lookup yields CDR1 MRHNA and CDR2 SNTAGT. Written as DNA, the CDR3 is TGTGCCAGCAGCCACACTGGGGGGGAACCCACAGATACGCAGTATTTT. This translates into CASSHTGGEPTDTQYF.

This chain joins TRBV5-5 and TRBJ1-5; 9 bases agree with TRBD1. The ends lost 4 bases at V and 6 bases at J; junction bases unmatched: 8. Per the germline V gene, CDR1 is SGHKS and CDR2 is YYEKEE (reference sequence). This CDR3 is 15 amino acids long. CDR3 sequence: CASSPATGGLQPQHF. CDR3 nucleotides: TGTGCCAGCAGCCCCGCTACAGGGGGCCTTCAGCCCCAGCATTTT.

The chain links TRBV7-9 to TRBJ2-5; 9 bases line up with TRBD2. The CDR3 is 14 amino acids. The junction had 3 bases not matched to a gene; V was cut back by 3 bases and J by 4 bases. The germline gives CDR1 SEHNR, CDR2 FQNEAQ (reference sequence). For the CDR3, the DNA is TGTGCCAGCAGCTTCGCGGGAGGGACAGAGACCCAGTACTTC. Protein: CASSFAGGTETQYF. Looking up the rest from reference TRBV7-9 and TRBJ2-5 gives the full variable domain: DTGVSQNPRHKITKRGQNVTFRCDPISEHNRLYWYRQTLGQGPEFLTYFQNEAQLEKSRLLSDRFSAERPKGSFSTLEIQRTEQGDSAMYLCASSFAGGTETQYFGPGTRLLVL.

This clone was found once. V usage is TRBV5-4 and J usage is TRBJ1-5; D is possibly TRBD1 (5 bases). The CDR3 runs 15 residues. The V end lost 0 bases, the J end lost 4 bases, and 11 bases lay between the germline ends. CDR1 is SGHNT, CDR2 YYREEE, per germline (reference sequence). This chain's CDR3 is CASSLGTGFNQPQHF. The CDR3, as DNA: TGTGCCAGCAGCTTGGGAACAGGCTTTAATCAGCCCCAGCATTTT. Together with reference TRBV5-4 and TRBJ1-5, the CDR3 gives the full variable domain: ETGVTQSPTHLIKTRGQQVTLRCSSQSGHNTVSWYQQALGQGPQFIFQYYREEENGRGNFPPRFSGLQFPNYSSELNVNALELDDSALYLCASSLGTGFNQPQHFGDGTRLSIL.

V is TRBV27 and J is TRBJ2-7; possibly TRBD1 for D (5 bases). V lost 5 bases and J lost 6, with 17 bases in between. The CDR3 covers 14 residues. Per germline, CDR1 MNHEY and CDR2 SMNVEV (reference sequence). The CDR3 is CASSPDSDNFEQYF. CDR3 coding DNA: TGTGCCAGCAGTCCAGACTCGGACAACTTCGAGCAGTACTTC.

The CDR3 region is CASSPRRGGQETQYF. CDR3 in DNA: TGTGCCAGCAGCCCCCGCCGGGGGGGCCAAGAGACCCAGTACTTC. The V gene is TRBV5-4, the J gene TRBJ2-5, with 8 bases matching TRBD2. Germline-derived CDR1 and CDR2 are SGHNT and YYREEE (reference sequence). V gave up 4 bases and J gave up 1 base; unmatched junction bases: 6. This CDR3 comprises 15 residues.

This rearrangement joins TRBV15 to TRBJ1-5; D gene uncertain. Germline V lookup: CDR1 LNHNV, CDR2 YYDKDF (reference sequence). V lost 1 base to trimming and J lost 6 bases, with 10 bases between them. CDR3 length: 14 residues. The CDR3 bases are TGTGCCACCAGCAGAGGTTTGGCACCTCAGCCCCAGCATTTT. Protein product: CATSRGLAPQPQHF.

This sequence joins TRBV6-5 and TRBJ2-2, with D tentatively TRBD2 (5 bases). V gave up 10 bases and J gave up 0 bases, with 12 bases separating them. The CDR3 extends over 14 amino acids. The germline CDR1 and CDR2 sequences are MNHEY and SVGAGI. The CDR3: CATKDSTNTGELFF. The CDR3 DNA follows: TGTGCCACCAAGGACTCCACGAACACCGGGGAGCTGTTTTTT.

The rearrangement links TRBV8-2 to TRBJ2-6; the D call TRBD1 from the table was never checked on the DNA. TRBV8-2 represents a pseudogene. The CDR3 totals 17 residues. The CDR3 coding sequence is TGTGGCAAGTCGCTCATGATAACACAAAGTCGGGCCAACGTCCTGACTTTC. Amino acid sequence: CGKSLMITQSRANVLTF.

In DNA form, the CDR3 reads TGTGCCAGCAGCCTGTGGGGACTAGCGGGCTCAGATACGCAGTATTTT. Encoded protein: CASSLWGLAGSDTQYF. The chain employs TRBV7-2 and TRBJ2-3, with 12 positions matching TRBD2. The CDR3 length is 16 residues. Trimming cost V 5 bases and J 4 bases; bases outside gene matches: 7. Germline V CDR1 and CDR2: SGHTA, FQGNSA.

The genes are TRBV25-1 and TRBJ2-7; D may be TRBD1 (6 bases). The CDR3 is 14 residues long. Germline V gene data show CDR1 as MGHDK and CDR2 as SYGVNS. Trimming cost V 2 bases and J 2 bases, with 10 bases left between them. CDR3 protein: CASSERDIAYEQYF. CDR3 sequence (DNA): TGTGCCAGCAGTGAACGGGACATCGCCTACGAGCAGTACTTC.

This sequence joins TRBV6-5 and TRBJ1-1; maybe TRBD1 (6 bases). Germline V lookup: CDR1 MNHEY, CDR2 SVGAGI. The CDR3 totals 13 residues. The V and J ends lost 7 bases and 2 bases respectively, with 11 bases between them. CDR3 sequence reads: CASKGGANTEAFF. DNA for the CDR3: TGTGCCAGCAAGGGGGGGGCAAACACTGAAGCTTTCTTT.

This chain joins TRBV27 and TRBJ1-1; 10 bases map to TRBD1. CDR3 length equals 14 residues. V lost 3 bases, J lost 4 bases, and 2 bases stayed unmatched. Germline CDR1 reads MNHEY; CDR2 reads SMNVEV (reference sequence). Here the CDR3 reads CASSLDRGFTEAFF. In DNA, the CDR3 is TGTGCCAGCAGTTTGGACAGGGGGTTCACTGAAGCTTTCTTT.